This T cell receptor (beta chain) was sequenced during a study of PD-L1 blockade in urothelial cancer. Study details: About 85% of the 29 patients were males with bladder-origin urothelial cancer. Researchers found blood samples held a median of approximately 150,000 T cells. Samples of blood were analyzed 3 weeks (second dose) and 6 weeks after treatment start. Whole-study findings and limits: It was durable-benefit patients whose tumor-associated blood clones expanded more at 3 weeks.

Concerning this clone: Its antigen is still unknown.

Deletions cut 6 bases from V and 3 bases from J, with 9 bases between. This CDR3 spans 13 amino acids. Germline values: CDR1 LNHDA, CDR2 SQIVND (reference sequence). Assay used: immunoSEQ multiplex PCR; TCRdb lists only in-frame clones, some missing. Seen here are around 120,000 clones, 70% to 90% observed once, and the top ten hold about 2.2%. Source: PBMCs, taken around atezolizumab (anti-PD-L1) treatment. The sequence was collected from a man aged 50-59 years with urothelial cancer. The rearrangement links TRBV19 to TRBJ1-5; maybe TRBD1 (6 bases). The CDR3 protein is CASRTGPNQPQHF. CDR3 nucleotides: TGTGCCAGTAGAACAGGGCCCAATCAGCCCCAGCATTTT. The full variable domain, rest sourced from reference TRBV19 and TRBJ1-5, is DGGITQSPKYLFRKEGQNVTLSCEQNLNHDAMYWYRQDPGQGLRLIYYSQIVNDFQKGDIAEGYSVSREKKESFPLTVTSAQKNPTAFYLCASRTGPNQPQHFGDGTRLSIL.